Presented here are 11 T cell receptor beta chains from one specimen sequenced in a study of control samples from healthy donors and cancer patients. Here immunoSEQ multiplex PCR was the method, and the copy in TCRdb shows in-frame clones only, minus some. The repertoire has approximately 110,000 clones, 90% to 95% of them found once; the top ten carry less than 9%. Source material: blood. These receptors all stem from a woman aged 18-35 years in good health.

This chain joins TRBV27 and TRBJ2-7, with 9 bases fitting TRBD1. The CDR3 is made up of 13 amino acids. With V trimmed by 4 bases and J by 3 bases, 1 base remained unmatched. Germline CDR1 MNHEY, CDR2 SMNVEV (reference sequence). In DNA form, the CDR3 reads TGTGCCAGCAGTTGGGGACAGGGCTACGAGCAGTACTTC. Translation gives CASSWGQGYEQYF.

A few counts support this clone. The CDR3 nucleotides read TGTGCCAGTAGTCAACCGGGGGGGCATTTATACGAGCAGTACTTC. Protein: CASSQPGGHLYEQYF. V usage is TRBV19 and J usage is TRBJ2-7; 8 bases map to TRBD2. The CDR3 loop spans 15 amino acids. V shed 5 bases and J 4 bases; nucleotides not matched to a gene: 10. The germline gives CDR1 LNHDA, CDR2 SQIVND (reference sequence). Full variable domain (remainder filled in from reference TRBV19 and TRBJ2-7): DGGITQSPKYLFRKEGQNVTLSCEQNLNHDAMYWYRQDPGQGLRLIYYSQIVNDFQKGDIAEGYSVSREKKESFPLTVTSAQKNPTAFYLCASSQPGGHLYEQYFGPGTRLTVT.

The chain links TRBV29-1 to TRBJ2-7; TRBD1 might be the D (6 bases). The CDR3 totals 14 residues. From germline, CDR1 is SQVTM and CDR2 ANQGSEA. Trimming removed 1 base at V and 2 bases at J, with 12 bases between. CDR3 protein: CSVEGARGTYEQYF. CDR3 sequence (DNA): TGCAGCGTTGAAGGTGCCAGGGGAACCTACGAGCAGTACTTC.

This chain connects TRBV15 to TRBJ1-5, with D maybe TRBD1 (6 bases). The germline gives CDR1 LNHNV, CDR2 YYDKDF (reference sequence). The CDR3 runs to 18 residues. V was shortened by 3 bases and J by 3 bases, with 21 bases between the two germline ends. In DNA, the CDR3 is TGTGCCACCAGCAGCCCAAAAGGAGGGGGGACATACAATCAGCCCCAGCATTTT. It is translated as CATSSPKGGGTYNQPQHF.

The V call is TRBV7-2, the J call TRBJ2-6; 10 positions agree with TRBD1. The germline V gene encodes CDR1 SGHTA and CDR2 FQGNSA. V was pared by 4 bases and J by 3 bases, with 3 bases of the junction left unmatched. CDR3 length equals 16 residues. CDR3: CASSSTGGFGANVLTF. The CDR3 DNA follows: TGTGCCAGCAGCTCGACAGGGGGCTTTGGGGCCAACGTCCTGACTTTC.

Of note for this clone: The same CDR3 also results from other DNA sequences found in this sample. The V call is TRBV28, the J call TRBJ1-3; 7 bases line up with TRBD1. The CDR3 runs to 15 residues. V lost 6 bases to trimming and J lost 2 bases; unmatched junction nucleotides: 7. The V gene's germline CDR1 is MDHEN and CDR2 SYDVKM. The CDR3 spells CASRSDRVPGNTIYF. CDR3 nucleotides: TGTGCCAGCAGATCCGACAGGGTCCCTGGAAACACCATATATTTT.

The CDR3 region is CASSLSGTGFQKLFF. In nucleotides, the CDR3 is TGTGCCAGCAGTTTAAGCGGGACAGGGTTTCAAAAACTGTTTTTT. V is TRBV27 and J is TRBJ1-4, with 9 bases aligning to TRBD1. There are 15 residues in the CDR3. CDR1 MNHEY and CDR2 SMNVEV come from the germline V gene (reference sequence). Trimming took 2 bases from V and 9 from J; bases not matched to a gene: 7.

This chain links TRBV9 with TRBJ1-1, with D tentatively TRBD1 (5 bases). The CDR3 is 14 residues long. The germline V gene encodes CDR1 SGDLS and CDR2 YYNGEE. V was clipped by 3 bases and J by 1 base, with 10 bases between them. The CDR3 region has the DNA TGTGCCAGCAGCGAGGGGTGGGGGAACACTGAAGCTTTCTTT. It codes for CASSEGWGNTEAFF.

The chain has TRBV7-9 and TRBJ1-2; perhaps TRBD1 as D (6 bases). Germline lookup yields CDR1 SEHNR and CDR2 FQNEAQ (reference sequence). V gave up 5 bases and J gave up 4 bases, with 14 bases separating them. CDR3 size: 14 residues. CDR3 loop: CASSATGFSYGYTF. CDR3 coding DNA: TGTGCCAGCAGCGCAACAGGGTTTAGCTATGGCTACACCTTC.

J is TRBJ1-2 and V is TRBV29-1; 9 nucleotides agree with TRBD1. This CDR3 region has 13 residues. V lost 5 bases and J lost 8; bases outside the gene matches: 9. Germline V CDR1 and CDR2: SQVTM, ANQGSEA. The CDR3 DNA is TGCAGCGTTCTTCGGACAGGGGATGGGGGCTACACCTTC. It codes for CSVLRTGDGGYTF.

The chain joins TRBV28 to TRBJ1-2, with D tentatively TRBD1 (6 bases). Deletions cut 7 bases from V and 4 bases from J, with 13 bases between. Germline V gene lookup returns CDR1 MDHEN and CDR2 SYDVKM. The CDR3 length is 13 residues. CDR3 nucleotide sequence: TGTGCCAGCAACCCCAGGGGAGCCTATGGCTACACCTTC. Protein: CASNPRGAYGYTF.